This T cell receptor beta chain was sequenced during a study of blood T cell repertoires in COVID-19. Study background: Whether acute or convalescent, the COVID-19 samples came from the United States, Italy and Spain. Nucleic acid was either cDNA or gDNA, and it came from T cells, B-cell-depleted T cells, or PBMCs.

The authors' processing: Reference gene primer amplification gave nucleated cell count estimates. Assay used: immunoSEQ multiplex PCR; TCRdb lists only in-frame clones, some missing. V, J and clone size are those of that table, while D and trimming were read from the DNA. The repertoire holds about 190,000 clones, with less than 80% as singletons. The V end lost 7 bases, the J end lost 7 bases, and 16 bases lay between the germline ends. CDR3 length: 13 residues. Germline loops: CDR1 GTSNPN, CDR2 SVGIG (reference sequence). The V and J genes are TRBV30 and TRBJ1-4; no clear D. The TCR originated in a man aged 45-60 years who had recovered from COVID-19. The sequencing input was peripheral blood. This chain's CDR3 is CAYTVSLSEKLFF. The CDR3 DNA reads as TGTGCCTACACCGTATCCTTAAGTGAAAAACTGTTTTTT.